These T cell receptor beta chains were read from a single sample in a study of patients and donors after allogeneic stem cell transplantation. In TCRdb, the RT-PCR reads were re-called with MiXCR into one record per CDR3 protein. Here the sample spans about 410,000 distinct CDR3 sequences, 16% being singletons. Sequenced: blood, either unsorted or a sorted T cell fraction (not recorded which). The receptors were sampled from a human donor who was either an allogeneic HSCT recipient or a stem cell or donor lymphocyte infusion donor (not recorded which). It is not recorded whose cells these are; they may come from a transplant donor. CDR3s include the opening cysteine and the closing phenylalanine or tryptophan. Each record gives: J gene, clone size, D gene, V gene, CDR3 DNA, CDR3 protein. A D gene is named only where the DNA matches it firmly. Clone size is not always given. Where it is, it says once, few, many or a class for expanded clones.

TRBJ2-7 NA NA TRBV5-1 TGCGCCAGCAGCCCCTGGGCGGTTTCCTACGAGCAGTACTTC CASSPWAVSYEQYF
TRBJ2-1 NA NA TRBV11-2 TGTGCCAGCAGCTTACAGGGGCCATACCTAGACAATGAGCAGTTCTTC CASSLQGPYLDNEQFF
TRBJ1-1 NA NA TRBV30 TGTGCCTGGAGTTTGGGGGTAAGGACTGAAGCTTTCTTT CAWSLGVRTEAFF
TRBJ1-1 few TRBD1 TRBV6-2/TRBV6-3 TGTGCCAGCACCAGGGGGCGCGGAACTGAAGCTTTCTTT CASTRGRGTEAFF
TRBJ1-6 few NA TRBV12-3/TRBV12-4 TGTGCCAGCAGCGCCCTTCCGGGGCCCTATTCACCCCTCCACTTT CASSALPGPYSPLHF
TRBJ2-1 NA TRBD2 TRBV9 TGTGCCAGCAGCGGGCCTAGCGGGAGTGAGCAGTTCTTC CASSGPSGSEQFF
TRBJ2-1 few NA TRBV4-3 TGCGCCAGCAGCCAAGAAGGGGGGGCGGAAGAGCAGTTCTTC CASSQEGGAEEQFF
TRBJ2-7 NA TRBD2 TRBV20-1 TGCAGTGCTAGAGATCTAGCGGGAGGGAGAGTGGGGTACTACGAGCAGTACTTC CSARDLAGGRVGYYEQYF
TRBJ2-7 few NA TRBV7-2 TGTGCCAGCAGCTTAGAGGGGGGGCTAGCGGCCAGCTACGAGCAGTACTTC CASSLEGGLAASYEQYF
TRBJ2-1 few TRBD2 TRBV20-1 TGCAGTGCTCGAGAACCGGGACTAGCGGCCCAATTATTGTACAATGAGCAGTTCTTC CSAREPGLAAQLLYNEQFF
TRBJ2-7 many TRBD1 TRBV12-3/TRBV12-4 TGTGCCAGCAGCCCTAACACAGGGGGAATAGGCTACGAGCAGTACTTC CASSPNTGGIGYEQYF
TRBJ2-1 few NA TRBV20-1 TGCAGTGCTCTTGGGGCCTACAATGAGCAGTTCTTC CSALGAYNEQFF
TRBJ2-5 few TRBD1 TRBV5-1 TGCGCCAGCAGCCCTGAGGGACAGTCAGAGACCCAGTACTTC CASSPEGQSETQYF
TRBJ1-1 few NA TRBV6-5 TGTGCCAGCAGTTACTCGGGGAAGTTGAACACTGAAGCTTTCTTT CASSYSGKLNTEAFF
TRBJ2-1 NA NA TRBV12-3/TRBV12-4 TGTGCCAGCAGTTTTTACTCCTACAATGAGCAGTTCTTC CASSFYSYNEQFF
TRBJ1-5 few NA TRBV20-1 TGCAGTCCCCGCATGGGCAATCAGCCCCAGCATTTT CSPRMGNQPQHF
TRBJ2-3 NA NA TRBV7-2 TGTGCCAGCAGCTCACAAGTCCGAACAGATACGCAGTATTTT CASSSQVRTDTQYF
TRBJ1-5 many NA TRBV20-1 TGCAGTGCTATAAGGGGCTCAATAGATCAGCCCCAGCATTTT CSAIRGSIDQPQHF
TRBJ2-3 few NA TRBV7-8 TGTGCCAGCAGTCCACAAGTCCTCGGGACGCAGTATTTT CASSPQVLGTQYF
TRBJ2-1 NA NA TRBV20-1 TGCAGTGCTAGAGATAGACAGTCCCCCTACAATGAGCAGTTCTTC CSARDRQSPYNEQFF
TRBJ2-7 few TRBD1 TRBV5-1 TGCGCCAGCAGCTTGGCTCTTGGACAGGGCTACGAGCAGTACTTC CASSLALGQGYEQYF
TRBJ2-2 many NA TRBV7-2 TGTGCCAGCAGCTTAGAGAGACTAAACACCGGGGAGCTGTTTTTT CASSLERLNTGELFF
TRBJ1-1 NA NA TRBV12-3/TRBV12-4 TGTGCCAGCAGCAGTTGGCGCACTGAAGCTTTCTTT CASSSWRTEAFF
TRBJ1-2 few NA TRBV5-4 TGTGCCACCCAGGACCCCTTCTATGGCTACACCTTC CATQDPFYGYTF
TRBJ2-2 many NA TRBV5-1 TGCGCCAGCAGCTTTTTACAGGACACCGGGGAGCTGTTTTTT CASSFLQDTGELFF
TRBJ2-3 few NA TRBV2 TGTGCCAGCAGTGAAGGGGCTGGGGTGGATACGCAGTATTTT CASSEGAGVDTQYF
TRBJ2-1 NA NA TRBV15 TGTGCCACCAGCAGTGGCAGGGGCAATGAGCAGTTCTTC CATSSGRGNEQFF
TRBJ2-1 few NA TRBV7-6 TGTGCCAGCAGCCCTAGGTTGCATGAGCAGTTCTTC CASSPRLHEQFF
TRBJ2-1 NA TRBD1 TRBV9 TGTGCCAGCAGCCCCAGGGGGCCCCTCAATGAGCAGTTCTTC CASSPRGPLNEQFF
TRBJ2-7 NA NA TRBV20-1 TGCAGTGCTAGACCGGGACCTCGCGTCTACGAGCAGTACTTC CSARPGPRVYEQYF
TRBJ2-7 few NA TRBV7-9 TGTGCCAGCAGCCCGAAGGGGCTTCAGGTCGAGCAGTACTTC CASSPKGLQVEQYF
TRBJ1-1 NA NA TRBV11-2 TGTGCCAGCAGCTTAGTTGCAGGGGACACTGAAGCTTTCTTT CASSLVAGDTEAFF
TRBJ2-7 NA NA TRBV7-8 TGTGCCAGCAGCTTACGGGACAACTACGGGGAGCAGTACTTC CASSLRDNYGEQYF
TRBJ1-2 few NA TRBV3-1 TGTGCCAGCAGCCAAGATTGGGCTTCTGGCTACACCTTC CASSQDWASGYTF
TRBJ2-2 many NA TRBV7-9 TGTGCCAGCAGCTTAATATGGGGTTTGAACACCGGGGAGCTGTTTTTT CASSLIWGLNTGELFF
TRBJ1-2 few NA TRBV7-9 TGTGCCAGCAGTTCCGGGTACGGGGAAGCTAACTATGGCTACACCTTC CASSSGYGEANYGYTF
TRBJ2-3 few NA TRBV5-1 TGCGCCAGCAGCGGAACCTCCGGGACCCCTAGTCCAGATACGCAGTATTTT CASSGTSGTPSPDTQYF
TRBJ2-2 NA NA TRBV5-6 TGTGCCAGCAGCTTGACAGGGTTGGACACCGGGGAGCTGTTTTTT CASSLTGLDTGELFF